The present entry profiles one T cell receptor (beta chain) with its context. The assay was immunoSEQ multiplex PCR, and TCRdb's table has in-frame clones only and misses some. Among about 55,000 clones listed, 88% were seen once. The data were taken from a study of blood T cell repertoires in COVID-19. The CDR3 is 16 amino acids. Germline V gene data show CDR1 as SGDLS and CDR2 as YYNGEE. V dropped 2 bases and J dropped 5; count of bases not matched to a gene: 5. V usage is TRBV9 and J usage is TRBJ2-2; 11 bases align to TRBD1. The specimen was peripheral blood. The source is a man in his 60s with active COVID-19. The CDR3 spells CASSVRGTGGTGELFF. The CDR3 DNA follows: TGTGCCAGCAGCGTTCGGGGGACAGGGGGAACCGGGGAGCTGTTTTTT.